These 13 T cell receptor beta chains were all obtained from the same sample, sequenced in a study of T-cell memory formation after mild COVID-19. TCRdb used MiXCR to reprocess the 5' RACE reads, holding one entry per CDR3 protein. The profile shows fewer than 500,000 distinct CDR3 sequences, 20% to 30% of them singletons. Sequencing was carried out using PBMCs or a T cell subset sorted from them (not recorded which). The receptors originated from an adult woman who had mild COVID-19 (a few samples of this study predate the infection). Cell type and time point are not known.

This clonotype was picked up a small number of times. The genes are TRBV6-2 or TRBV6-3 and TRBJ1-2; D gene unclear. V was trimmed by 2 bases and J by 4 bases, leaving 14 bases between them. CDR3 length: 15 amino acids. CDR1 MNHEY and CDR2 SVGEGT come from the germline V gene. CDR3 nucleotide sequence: TGTGCCAGCAGTTACCGGAGAGGGAGAGGCTATGGCTACACCTTC. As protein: CASSYRRGRGYGYTF.

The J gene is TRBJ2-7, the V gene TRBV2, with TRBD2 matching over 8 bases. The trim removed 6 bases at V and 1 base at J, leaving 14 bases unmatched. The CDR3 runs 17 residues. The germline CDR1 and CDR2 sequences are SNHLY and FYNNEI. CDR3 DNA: TGTGCCAGCAGCGGCGACCTCAAGCGGGGGACTTCCTACGAGCAGTACTTC. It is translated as CASSGDLKRGTSYEQYF. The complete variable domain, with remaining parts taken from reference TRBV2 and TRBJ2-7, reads EPEVTQTPSHQVTQMGQEVILRCVPISNHLYFYWYRQILGQKVEFLVSFYNNEISEKSEIFDDQFSVERPDGSNFTLKIRSTKLEDSAMYFCASSGDLKRGTSYEQYFGPGTRLTVT.

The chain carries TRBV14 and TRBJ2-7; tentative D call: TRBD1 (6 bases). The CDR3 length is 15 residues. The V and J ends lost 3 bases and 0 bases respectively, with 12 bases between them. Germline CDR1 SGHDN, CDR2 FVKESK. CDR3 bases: TGTGCCAGCAGCCATCCCCCGGACAGCTCCTACGAGCAGTACTTC. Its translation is CASSHPPDSSYEQYF. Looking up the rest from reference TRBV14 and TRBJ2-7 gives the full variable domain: EAGVTQFPSHSVIEKGQTVTLRCDPISGHDNLYWYRRVMGKEIKFLLHFVKESKQDESGMPNNRFLAERTGGTYSTLKVQPAELEDSGVYFCASSHPPDSSYEQYFGPGTRLTVT.

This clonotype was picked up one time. The CDR3 bases are TGCGCCAGCAGCCCAACAGATATTCATGGCTACACCTTC. This translates into CASSPTDIHGYTF. The rearrangement joins TRBV5-1 to TRBJ1-2, with D uncertain. The CDR3 runs 13 residues. V lost 4 bases and J lost 6, with 13 bases in between. Germline V gene sequence: CDR1 SGHRS, CDR2 YFSETQ.

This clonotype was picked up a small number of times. In DNA, the CDR3 is TGCGCCAGCAGCCAAGGGGGGGATAGGACCAAAAACATTCAGTACTTC. Residues: CASSQGGDRTKNIQYF. The V call is TRBV4-3, the J call TRBJ2-4; weak D call: TRBD2 (6 bases). The CDR3 totals 16 residues. Per the germline V gene, CDR1 is LGHNA and CDR2 is YSLEER. Between the trimmed V and J ends, which lost 1 base and 2 bases, there was a span of 12 bases.

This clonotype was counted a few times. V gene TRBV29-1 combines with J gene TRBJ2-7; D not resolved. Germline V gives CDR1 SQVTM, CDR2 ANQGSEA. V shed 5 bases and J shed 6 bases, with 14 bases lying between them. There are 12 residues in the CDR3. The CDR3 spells CSVLASTSEQYF. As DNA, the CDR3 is TGCAGCGTTTTGGCCAGTACCTCCGAGCAGTACTTC.

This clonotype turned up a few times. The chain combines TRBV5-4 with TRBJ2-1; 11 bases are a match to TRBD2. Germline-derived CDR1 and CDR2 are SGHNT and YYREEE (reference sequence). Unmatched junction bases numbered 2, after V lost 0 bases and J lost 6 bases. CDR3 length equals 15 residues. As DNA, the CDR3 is TGTGCCAGCAGCTTGGTACTAGCGGGAGCCAATGAGCAGTTCTTC. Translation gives CASSLVLAGANEQFF.

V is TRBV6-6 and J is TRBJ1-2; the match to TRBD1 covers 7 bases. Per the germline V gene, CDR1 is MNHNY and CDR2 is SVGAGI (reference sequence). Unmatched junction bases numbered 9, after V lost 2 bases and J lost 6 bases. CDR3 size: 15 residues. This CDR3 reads CASSYPPDREDGYTF. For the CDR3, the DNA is TGTGCCAGCAGTTACCCTCCAGACAGGGAGGATGGCTACACCTTC.

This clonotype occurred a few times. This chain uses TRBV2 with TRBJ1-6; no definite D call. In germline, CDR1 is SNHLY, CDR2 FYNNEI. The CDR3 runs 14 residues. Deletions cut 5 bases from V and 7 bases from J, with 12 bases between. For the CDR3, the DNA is TGTGCCAGCAGTCCCGGCAGCTCAAATTCACCCCTCCACTTT. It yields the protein CASSPGSSNSPLHF.

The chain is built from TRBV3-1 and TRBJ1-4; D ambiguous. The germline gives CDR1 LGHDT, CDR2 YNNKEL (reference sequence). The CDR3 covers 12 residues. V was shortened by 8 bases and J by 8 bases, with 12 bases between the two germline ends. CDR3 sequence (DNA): TGTGCCAGCTCCCTCCCTGAGGAAAAACTGTTTTTT. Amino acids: CASSLPEEKLFF.

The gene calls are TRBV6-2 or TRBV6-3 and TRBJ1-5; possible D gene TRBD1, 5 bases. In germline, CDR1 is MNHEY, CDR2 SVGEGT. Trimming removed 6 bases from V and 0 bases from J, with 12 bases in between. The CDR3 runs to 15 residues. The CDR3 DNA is TGTGCCAGCAGAGGGGTTCCGTTTAGCAATCAGCCCCAGCATTTT. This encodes CASRGVPFSNQPQHF.

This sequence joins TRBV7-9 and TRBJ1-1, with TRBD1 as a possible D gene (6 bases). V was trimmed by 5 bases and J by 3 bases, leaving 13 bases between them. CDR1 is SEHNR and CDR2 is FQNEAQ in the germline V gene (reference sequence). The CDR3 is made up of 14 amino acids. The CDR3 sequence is CASSLRQAYTEAFF. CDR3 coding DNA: TGTGCCAGCAGCCTAAGACAGGCATACACTGAAGCTTTCTTT. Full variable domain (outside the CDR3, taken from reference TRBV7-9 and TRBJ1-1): DTGVSQNPRHKITKRGQNVTFRCDPISEHNRLYWYRQTLGQGPEFLTYFQNEAQLEKSRLLSDRFSAERPKGSFSTLEIQRTEQGDSAMYLCASSLRQAYTEAFFGQGTRLTVV.

This chain's CDR3 is CASSVQVQNTEAFF. The CDR3 bases are TGTGCCAGCAGTGTCCAGGTACAGAACACTGAAGCTTTCTTT. The chain couples TRBV6-2 or TRBV6-3 to TRBJ1-1; D is unclear. The CDR3 spans 14 residues. Trimming removed 5 bases from V and 1 base from J, with 11 bases in between. Germline V lookup: CDR1 MNHEY, CDR2 SVGEGT.